This note documents a single T cell receptor beta chain sequence. The antigen it recognizes is unknown. One base away there is no much larger clone; base qualities are not given. The CDR3 contains 13 residues, cysteine and phenylalanine counted. The read is trimmed to its CDR3 DNA, 39 bases read in frame from base 1. V is clipped by 6 bases and J by 3 bases, and the sequence between their germline boundaries is 9 bases long. CDR1 KGHSH and CDR2 LQKENI were looked up in the germline V gene. The entry originates in a study of T cells in localized non-small cell lung cancer (TCRdb year 2020). Describing the broader study: T cell repertoires of about 240 early-stage NSCLC patients were analyzed, with tumors being compared against uninvolved tumor-adjacent lungs. The cohort was made up of hundreds of treatment-naive NSCLC patients whose localized lung tumors had been resected. NSCLC patients had a mean age of around 66 years, and more than 120 were male and nearly 110 female.

Uninvolved adjacent lung was sampled at least 2 cm away from the tumor margin, and two independent pathologists confirmed that the tissue had no atypia. At diagnosis, peripheral blood, uninvolved tumor-adjacent lung and tumor were collected and stored as a combination of fresh-frozen and FFPE material. TCR beta CDR3 regions were sequenced from DNA using the immunoSEQ Assay. Under the source paper's analysis protocol: T cell density was computed as TCR beta template counts normalized to usable DNA estimated by amplifying housekeeping genes. Using the preseqR package, richness was estimated by extrapolating to 120,000 templates for tissue samples and 400,000 templates for PBMC samples. Clonality was calculated as one minus Pielou's evenness. Tissue-enriched TCRs were identified by differential abundance testing using productive amino-acid clonotypes, minimum total count 5 and alpha 0.1. The Jaccard Index and the Morisita Overlap Index were used to measure repertoire overlap between compartments. GLIPH grouped TCR beta CDR3s together with public tetramer-defined viral CDR3s, and a viral motif had to include at least three viral sequences and also show V-gene enrichment. This is the immuneACCESS table as TCRdb keeps it, with only in-frame sequences that have V and J called. A part of the clones is gone; compared with another copy, unresolved V genes explain less than half, and the rest is unexplained. V and J calls plus clone size are reproduced from that table; the DNA served to infer D and trimming. The sample profile shows about 2,200 clones; 30% to 45% of them were found once. 9.8% of the sample is in the top ten clones.

The research as a whole found: Uninvolved tumor-adjacent lung showed the highest T cell clonality, higher than tumor, which suggests more focused antigenic responses in the uninvolved tumor-adjacent lung. Of the top 100 tumor clones, a median of 57 were detected in paired uninvolved adjacent lung; around 30 were also among that lung's top 100. Longer overall survival was associated with higher T cell density in blood, whereas shorter survival was associated with higher clonality in adjacent lung. Because the study design was exploratory, TCR variables were selected using unadjusted p-values without false-discovery rate correction. Multi-region tumor sequencing was not performed, so intratumor heterogeneity could not be excluded.

Source: normal lung tissue next to the tumor, taken before any cancer treatment. This chain is built from TRBV18 and TRBJ2-1; 5 matching bases give a weak D call of TRBD1. The sequence was obtained from a female donor older than 55 with stage I squamous cell lung carcinoma. CDR3 sequence: CASSTESYNEQFF. The nucleotides read TGTGCCAGCTCGACAGAGAGCTACAATGAGCAGTTCTTC.